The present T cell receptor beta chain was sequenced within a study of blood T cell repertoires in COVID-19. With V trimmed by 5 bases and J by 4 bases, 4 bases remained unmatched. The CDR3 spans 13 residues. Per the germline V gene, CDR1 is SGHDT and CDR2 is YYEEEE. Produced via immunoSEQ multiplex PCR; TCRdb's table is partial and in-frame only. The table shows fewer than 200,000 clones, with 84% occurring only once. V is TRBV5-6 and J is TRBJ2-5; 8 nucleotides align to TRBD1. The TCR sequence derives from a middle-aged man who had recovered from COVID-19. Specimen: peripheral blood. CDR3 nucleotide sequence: TGTGCCAGCAGGAGGACAGGGAGAGAGACCCAGTACTTC. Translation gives CASRRTGRETQYF.